This is a list of T cell receptor beta chains from one sample in a study of blood T cell repertoires in COVID-19. Assay: immunoSEQ multiplex PCR; the TCRdb copy retains only in-frame clones and omits some. Of roughly 450,000 clones in the sample, about 90% were seen once. The sample taken for sequencing was PBMCs or T cells enriched from blood (not recorded which). The receptors here all came from a man between 18 and 35 years old who had recovered from COVID-19. Each CDR3 is given with its conserved first and last residue. D genes are given only for firm matches. Not all rows give a size; the values are once, few, many and, for expanded clones, a class.

.,TRBJ1-5,TRBD1,TRBV7-2,TGTGCCAGCAGCTTAGACAGGGGGCTAAATCAGCCCCAGCATTTT,CASSLDRGLNQPQHF
.,TRBJ1-2,.,TRBV2,TGTGCCAGCAGTGCAGGTCTTGGCGGCTACACCTTC,CASSAGLGGYTF
.,TRBJ1-5,TRBD1,TRBV3-1/TRBV3-2,TGTGCCAGCAGCCAGACAGGGACCATTGGGCATCAGCCCCAGCATTTT,CASSQTGTIGHQPQHF
once,TRBJ1-1,.,TRBV7-3,TGTGCCAGCAGCTCGAGCGGGGGTTCTCGGGCTTTCTTT,CASSSSGGSRAFF
.,TRBJ1-3,.,TRBV12-3/TRBV12-4,TGTGCCAGCGACGAGGGAGCTGGAAACACCATATATTTT,CASDEGAGNTIYF
.,TRBJ1-2,TRBD1,TRBV6-5,TGTGCCAGCGGGAGACAGGGTCGAGGCTACACCTTC,CASGRQGRGYTF
.,TRBJ1-1,.,TRBV19,TGTGCCAGTAGTATGTGGCAGATCAACACTGAAGCTTTCTTT,CASSMWQINTEAFF
.,TRBJ2-7,.,TRBV11-2,TGTGCCAGCAGCCGAAGTCCGGGACAAAAGGTGCAGTACTTC,CASSRSPGQKVQYF
.,TRBJ2-5,TRBD1,TRBV12-3/TRBV12-4,TGTGCCAGCAGTTGGACAGGGCGGGAGACCCAGTACTTC,CASSWTGRETQYF
once,TRBJ2-1,.,TRBV7-3,TGTGCCAGCAGCTTAAGTGGCCCGGGAGAGGTGTTCTTC,CASSLSGPGEVFF
.,TRBJ2-7,.,TRBV18,TGTGCCAGCTCACCGACAGCCGGCTACGAGCAGTACTTC,CASSPTAGYEQYF
.,TRBJ1-5,.,TRBV9,TGTGCCAGCAGCGTAGGGACAGCAAAGAATCAGCCCCAGCATTTT,CASSVGTAKNQPQHF
.,TRBJ2-7,.,TRBV6-1,TGTGCCAGCAGTGAGGGGTCGGCGGGATTCTCCTACGAGCAGTACTTC,CASSEGSAGFSYEQYF
.,TRBJ2-1,TRBD2,TRBV6-5,TGTGCCAGCAGAGCTAGCGGGAGGTTGGACAATGAGCAGTTCTTC,CASRASGRLDNEQFF
.,TRBJ2-1,TRBD1,TRBV5-8,TGTGCCAGCAGCCTGGGGGACAGAAAAGACAATGAGCAGTTCTTC,CASSLGDRKDNEQFF
.,TRBJ1-3,.,TRBV19,TGTGCCAGTATCGGAACCCCCGACAGGCGCTCTGGAAACACCATATATTTT,CASIGTPDRRSGNTIYF
.,TRBJ1-5,.,TRBV7-8,TGTGCCAGCAGCTTAGGCAGTACACAGCCCCAGCATTTT,CASSLGSTQPQHF
.,TRBJ1-1,.,TRBV27,TGTGCCAGCAGTTCTAAGGGGCAATTTCGGACTGAAGCTTTCTTT,CASSSKGQFRTEAFF
.,TRBJ1-2,.,TRBV5-4,TGTGCCAGCAGCGGTGAGATTGGTGGCTACACCTTC,CASSGEIGGYTF
.,TRBJ2-1,TRBD2,TRBV29-1,TGCAGCGTTGAAAAGCTAGCGGGGGGAGCTGAGCAGTTCTTC,CSVEKLAGGAEQFF
.,TRBJ1-3,TRBD1,TRBV5-4,TGTGCCAGCAGCCCGACAGGGACAGGTGGAAACACCATATATTTT,CASSPTGTGGNTIYF
few,TRBJ2-7,TRBD1,TRBV18,TGTGCCAGCTCCCAGCGAGGGGGCCCCTACGAGCAGTACTTC,CASSQRGGPYEQYF
.,TRBJ2-4,.,TRBV5-8,TGTGCCAGCAGCTTAACAGGGGCCAAAAACATTCAGTACTTC,CASSLTGAKNIQYF
.,TRBJ1-2,.,TRBV7-8,TGTGCCAGCAGCTTAGTAGGGGATGGCTACACCTTC,CASSLVGDGYTF
.,TRBJ2-7,TRBD2,TRBV6-2/TRBV6-3,TGTGCCAGCAGTTATGGGCCAGCGGGGGGTTACGAGCAGTACTTC,CASSYGPAGGYEQYF
.,TRBJ2-3,TRBD2,TRBV9,TGTGCCAGCAGCGAGAGCGGGGGTACAGATACGCAGTATTTT,CASSESGGTDTQYF
.,TRBJ1-6,TRBD1,TRBV5-4,TGTGCCAGCAGCTTGGGGGCAGGGGGCTCCTATAATTCACCCCTCCACTTT,CASSLGAGGSYNSPLHF
.,TRBJ1-6,TRBD1,TRBV19,TGTGCCAGTAGTCAGGGGGCACGTTCACCCCTCCACTTT,CASSQGARSPLHF
.,TRBJ1-5,TRBD1,TRBV2,TGTGCCAGCAGTGTGGACAGGGAGGAGAATCAGCCCCAGCATTTT,CASSVDREENQPQHF
.,TRBJ2-3,TRBD2,TRBV13,TGTGCCAGCAGCTATCCTAGCGGATACACAGATACGCAGTATTTT,CASSYPSGYTDTQYF